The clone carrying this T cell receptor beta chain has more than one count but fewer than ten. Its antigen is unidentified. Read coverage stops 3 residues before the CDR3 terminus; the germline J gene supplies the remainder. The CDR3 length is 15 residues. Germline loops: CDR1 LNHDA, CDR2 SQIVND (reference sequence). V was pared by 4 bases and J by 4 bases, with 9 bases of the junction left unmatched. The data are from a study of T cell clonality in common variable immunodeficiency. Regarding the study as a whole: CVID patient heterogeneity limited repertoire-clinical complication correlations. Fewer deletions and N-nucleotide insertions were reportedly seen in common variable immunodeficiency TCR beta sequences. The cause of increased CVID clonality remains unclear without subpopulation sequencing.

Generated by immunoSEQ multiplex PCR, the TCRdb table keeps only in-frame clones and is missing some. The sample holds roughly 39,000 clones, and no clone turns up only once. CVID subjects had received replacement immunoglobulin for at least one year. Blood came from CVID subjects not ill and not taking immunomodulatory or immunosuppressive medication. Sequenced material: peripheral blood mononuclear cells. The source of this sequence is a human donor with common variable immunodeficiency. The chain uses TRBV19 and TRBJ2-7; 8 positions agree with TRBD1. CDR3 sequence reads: CASSTTGTGRYEQYF. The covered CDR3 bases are TGTGCCAGTAGTACGACCGGGACAGGTCGGTACGAG.